This T cell receptor (beta chain) was identified during a study of cytomegalovirus exposure and HLA in healthy donors. About the study: When 398 donors were genotyped, around 77% of them were found to fall in the Caucasian-associated ancestry cluster. Study-wide results and limits: Highest at DRB1 and lowest at HLA-C, TCR association rates differed among HLA loci in a later analysis.

PCR amplification relied on 60 Vbeta primers (plus 13 Jbeta primers). Produced via immunoSEQ multiplex PCR; TCRdb's table is partial and in-frame only. The sample includes 100,000 to 120,000 clones, approximately 81% of them seen just once. As to this clone: Its antigen is not identified.

Germline assignment: CDR1 SGHTS and CDR2 YDEGEE. This CDR3 has 14 residues. V lost 4 bases, J lost 4 bases, and 12 bases lay in between. The receptor was isolated from a man aged 25 to 45 in good health and CMV-seronegative. V is TRBV5-8 and J is TRBJ2-1, with D maybe TRBD2 (5 bases). Sequenced sample: PBMCs. The CDR3 protein is CASSRGRTYNEQFF. The CDR3 DNA sequence: TGTGCCAGCAGCCGTGGCAGGACTTACAATGAGCAGTTCTTC.